What follows are 4 T cell receptor beta chains derived from one specimen sequenced in a study of cytomegalovirus exposure and HLA in healthy donors. Produced via immunoSEQ multiplex PCR; TCRdb's table is partial and in-frame only. This table holds some 170,000 clones, about 89% found once. The sequencing sample was made of PBMCs. The source is a man aged 30 to 45 in good health and CMV-seropositive.

This chain uses TRBV4-3 with TRBJ1-1; D call uncertain. Trimming took 0 bases from V and 3 from J, leaving 5 bases between them. From germline, CDR1 is LGHNA and CDR2 YSLEER. This CDR3 is 13 amino acids long. CDR3 loop: CASSQDRDTEAFF. The CDR3 nucleotides read TGCGCCAGCAGCCAAGATCGAGACACTGAAGCTTTCTTT.

V gene TRBV5-4 combines with J gene TRBJ1-6; D unclear. The CDR3 totals 14 residues. V lost 2 bases, J lost 1 base, and 4 bases lay in between. Germline V gives CDR1 SGHNT, CDR2 YYREEE (reference sequence). CDR3 DNA: TGTGCCAGCAGCTTTGCGTCCTATAATTCACCCCTCCACTTT. Protein sequence: CASSFASYNSPLHF.

The rearrangement links TRBV5-4 to TRBJ1-2, with a possible D match to TRBD1 (5 bases). The CDR3 runs 17 residues. Germline V gene data show CDR1 as SGHNT and CDR2 as YYREEE (reference sequence). V was clipped by 3 bases and J by 4 bases, with 22 bases between them. The CDR3 DNA reads as TGTGCCAGCAGCTCCCAGGGTCCAGAGACTATCACCTATGGCTACACCTTC. Its protein is CASSSQGPETITYGYTF.

The chain combines TRBV4-1 with TRBJ1-2; weak D call: TRBD1 (6 bases). The V gene's germline CDR1 is MGHRA and CDR2 YSYEKL. The CDR3 runs 16 residues. The ends were cut back, 0 bases at V and 3 bases at J, with 14 bases in the middle. CDR3: CASSQDRAGGDYGYTF. The CDR3 region has the DNA TGCGCCAGCAGCCAAGATAGAGCGGGGGGCGACTATGGCTACACCTTC.